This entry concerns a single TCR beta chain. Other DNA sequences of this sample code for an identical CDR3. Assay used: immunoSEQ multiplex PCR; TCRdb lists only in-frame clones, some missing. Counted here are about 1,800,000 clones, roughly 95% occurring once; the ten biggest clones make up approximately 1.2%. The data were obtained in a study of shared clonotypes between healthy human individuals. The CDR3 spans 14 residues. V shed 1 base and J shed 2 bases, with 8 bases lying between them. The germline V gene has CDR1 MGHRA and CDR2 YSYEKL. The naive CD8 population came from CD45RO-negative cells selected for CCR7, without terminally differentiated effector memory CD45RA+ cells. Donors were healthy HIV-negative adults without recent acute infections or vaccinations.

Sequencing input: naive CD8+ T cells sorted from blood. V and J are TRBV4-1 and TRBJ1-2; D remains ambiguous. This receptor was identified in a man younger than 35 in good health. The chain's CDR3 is CASSQGLGNYGYTF. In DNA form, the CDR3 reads TGCGCCAGCAGCCAAGGGTTGGGCAACTATGGCTACACCTTC.